Following are 18 T cell receptor beta chains from one sample sequenced in a study of radiation and T cells in renal cell carcinoma. The time point is: baseline pretreatment blood. As to treatment: 15 Gy SBRT to primary tumor, nephrectomy 4 weeks later. The repertoire was sequenced with immunoSEQ multiplex PCR; TCRdb's copy has only in-frame clones and lacks some. Of 130,000 to 150,000 clones in the sample, about 88% were seen once. Specimen: blood, collected from a patient whose treatment included radiotherapy and nephrectomy. The receptor source for this set is a woman aged 45 to 65 with renal cell carcinoma.

The chain joins TRBV4-2 to TRBJ2-3, with TRBD1 matching 8 bases. Germline assignment: CDR1 LGHNA and CDR2 YNFKEQ. The CDR3 consists of 15 residues. J was trimmed by 1 base and V by 1 base; bases with no gene match: 1. The CDR3 loop reads CASSQVTGGTDTQYF. The DNA of the CDR3 is TGTGCCAGCAGCCAAGTGACAGGGGGCACAGATACGCAGTATTTT.

This rearrangement joins TRBV29-1 to TRBJ2-3, with D possibly called TRBD1 or TRBD2 (6 bases each). Trimming removed 7 bases from V and 2 bases from J, with 19 bases in between. The CDR3 contains 15 residues. From germline, CDR1 is SQVTM and CDR2 ANQGSEA. In DNA, the CDR3 is TGCAGCGCCATGGGGGGCATCATACCCACAGATACGCAGTATTTT. Protein sequence: CSAMGGIIPTDTQYF.

V gene TRBV7-9 combines with J gene TRBJ1-3; 7 bases fit TRBD1. The germline CDR1 and CDR2 sequences are SEHNR and FQNEAQ (reference sequence). The length of the CDR3 is 15 residues. V shed 2 bases and J 2 bases; nucleotides not matched to a gene: 3. CDR3 in amino acids: CASSLSQGAGNTIYF. The CDR3 DNA reads TGTGCCAGCAGCTTATCCCAGGGGGCTGGAAACACCATATATTTT.

This clone was seen only a few times. V usage is TRBV2 and J usage is TRBJ1-1, with unresolved D. The CDR3 extends over 11 amino acids. The germline V and J ends were trimmed by 7 bases and 2 bases, with 5 bases remaining between them. Per germline, CDR1 SNHLY and CDR2 FYNNEI. In DNA, the CDR3 is TGTGCCAGCACGCCCAACACTGAAGCTTTCTTT. It translates to CASTPNTEAFF.

The rearrangement joins TRBV5-1 to TRBJ1-2; D unresolved. This CDR3 region has 14 residues. V dropped 2 bases and J dropped 8 bases, with 16 bases sitting between them. Germline V gene sequence: CDR1 SGHRS, CDR2 YFSETQ. In DNA, the CDR3 is TGCGCCAGCAGCTTAGGCGGGTCCGAGCGCGGCTACACCTTC. This translates into CASSLGGSERGYTF. The complete variable domain, with remaining parts taken from reference TRBV5-1 and TRBJ1-2, reads KAGVTQTPRYLIKTRGQQVTLSCSPISGHRSVSWYQQTPGQGLQFLFEYFSETQRNKGNFPGRFSGRQFSNSRSEMNVSTLELGDSALYLCASSLGGSERGYTFGSGTRLTVV.

The V and J genes are TRBV12-5 and TRBJ1-4; 7 positions match TRBD1. Germline V gene data show CDR1 as LGHNT and CDR2 as FRNRAP. There are 14 residues in the CDR3. V lost 7 bases to trimming and J lost 7 bases; unmatched junction nucleotides: 9. CDR3 in DNA: TGTGCTAGTGCCTCGGGACAGCCCCGTGAAAAACTGTTTTTT. Amino acid sequence: CASASGQPREKLFF.

This clone was seen just once. The rearrangement links TRBV6-1 to TRBJ2-7; weak D call: TRBD1 (6 bases). The germline CDR1 and CDR2 sequences are MNHNS and SASEGT. The V end was cut by 3 bases, the J end by 4 bases, with 13 bases between. CDR3 length: 14 residues. CDR3 protein: CASSDTGQTYEQYF. CDR3 sequence (DNA): TGTGCCAGCAGTGACACAGGACAGACTTACGAGCAGTACTTC.

This clone was recorded only once. The chain uses TRBV19 and TRBJ2-1, with D uncertain. The germline CDR1 and CDR2 sequences are LNHDA and SQIVND (reference sequence). This CDR3 is built from 12 residues. V lost 10 bases to trimming and J lost 2 bases, with 9 bases between them. Written as DNA, the CDR3 is TGTGCCACCCGTGGGACCTACAATGAGCAGTTCTTC. Translation: CATRGTYNEQFF.

This clone has just one count. The CDR3: CASSVVDSGGEQFF. DNA for the CDR3: TGTGCCAGCAGTGTAGTGGACTCAGGGGGTGAGCAGTTCTTC. The chain employs TRBV2 and TRBJ2-1; 7 bases align to TRBD1. Unmatched junction bases numbered 9, after V lost 4 bases and J lost 9 bases. CDR1 is SNHLY, CDR2 FYNNEI, per germline. The CDR3 sequence is 14 residues long.

V usage is TRBV12-2 and J usage is TRBJ2-3. TRBV12-2 is a documented pseudogene. This CDR3 is 15 amino acids long. CDR3 nucleotides: TGTGCAAGTCGCTTACAGGGAGTCACCCCGGATACGCAGTATTTT. Its protein is CASRLQGVTPDTQYF.

The J gene is TRBJ2-4, the V gene TRBV6-1; possible D gene TRBD2, 6 bases. The V gene's germline CDR1 is MNHNS and CDR2 SASEGT. The V end was cut by 8 bases, the J end by 0 bases, with 11 bases between. The CDR3 is 14 amino acids. The CDR3 loop reads CASHGTVAKNIQYF. DNA for the CDR3: TGTGCCAGCCATGGGACTGTAGCCAAAAACATTCAGTACTTC.

The V call is TRBV28, the J call TRBJ1-2; D not resolved. Trimming took off 4 bases at V and 4 bases at J, with 7 bases between the two ends. This CDR3 has 12 residues. Looked up from germline, CDR1 is MDHEN and CDR2 is SYDVKM. The DNA of the CDR3 is TGTGCCAGCAGTTGGACGGTCTATGGCTACACCTTC. The encoded protein is CASSWTVYGYTF.

This rearrangement joins TRBV11-2 to TRBJ2-7; perhaps TRBD1 as D (6 bases). Deletions cut 1 base from V and 3 bases from J, with 13 bases between. CDR3 size: 15 residues. The germline gives CDR1 SGHAT, CDR2 FQNNGV. Here the CDR3 reads CASSLAATGDYEQYF. CDR3 coding DNA: TGTGCCAGCAGCTTAGCCGCGACAGGAGACTACGAGCAGTACTTC.

The V gene is TRBV6-1, the J gene TRBJ1-5; D uncertain. The CDR3 contains 15 residues. Trimming shortened V by 1 base and J by 2 bases, and 9 bases separated the two germline ends. Germline V CDR1 and CDR2: MNHNS, SASEGT. The DNA of the CDR3 is TGTGCCAGCAGTGAAGGGTCATGGGGCAATCAGCCCCAGCATTTT. Translation gives CASSEGSWGNQPQHF.

The rearrangement joins TRBV6-5 to TRBJ1-2; a possible D gene is TRBD1 (5 bases). CDR3 size: 13 residues. Trimming left V 6 bases short and J 0 bases short, with 8 bases between. From germline, CDR1 is MNHEY and CDR2 SVGAGI. In DNA form, the CDR3 reads TGTGCCAGCAGGGGGACCGCTAACTATGGCTACACCTTC. This sequence encodes CASRGTANYGYTF.

This clone turned up a few times. The chain uses TRBV2 and TRBJ1-1, with D perhaps TRBD1 (5 bases). The V and J ends lost 4 bases and 10 bases respectively, with 13 bases between them. CDR3 length equals 12 residues. Germline CDR1 SNHLY, CDR2 FYNNEI. CDR3 loop: CASSALGQVAFF. CDR3 sequence (DNA): TGTGCCAGCAGTGCATTGGGGCAGGTAGCTTTCTTT.

This chain links TRBV29-1 with TRBJ1-1; D perhaps matches TRBD1 (6 bases). V lost 2 bases and J 5 bases, leaving 12 bases between the germline ends. In germline, CDR1 is SQVTM, CDR2 ANQGSEA. The length of the CDR3 is 13 residues. CDR3 DNA: TGCAGCGTTGAACAGGGGTGGAGAACTGAAGCTTTCTTT. It yields the protein CSVEQGWRTEAFF.

J is TRBJ1-1 and V is TRBV7-2; 9 positions match TRBD1. Germline V CDR1 and CDR2: SGHTA, FQGNSA. The CDR3 has 14 amino acids. V was pared by 8 bases and J by 0 bases, with 4 bases of the junction left unmatched. Written as DNA, the CDR3 is TGTGCCAGCTGTGGACAGGGGTTGAACACTGAAGCTTTCTTT. It specifies CASCGQGLNTEAFF.